One and the same sample provided the 23 T cell receptor beta chains below, sequenced in a study of ipilimumab plus nivolumab after autologous stem cell transplantation. Produced via immunoSEQ multiplex PCR; TCRdb's table is partial and in-frame only. The table lists around 84,000 clones, 83% of them singletons. The sample here was PBMCs, taken in a trial of ipilimumab plus nivolumab as post-transplant consolidation. These receptors came from a male donor with diffuse large B-cell lymphoma.

This clone showed up many times. CDR3 residues: CASSQDRDTEAFF. CDR3 nucleotides: TGTGCCAGCAGTCAAGACAGGGACACTGAAGCTTTCTTT. The V and J genes are TRBV6-1 and TRBJ1-1; TRBD1 matches at 7 bases. Germline assignment: CDR1 MNHNS and CDR2 SASEGT. The CDR3 totals 13 residues. V shed 5 bases, J shed 3 bases, and the junction held 3 bases outside the gene matches.

The chain employs TRBV7-9 and TRBJ1-2; no definite D call. The V end lost 1 base, the J end lost 4 bases, and 10 bases lay between the germline ends. Germline V gene lookup returns CDR1 SEHNR and CDR2 FQNEAQ (reference sequence). The CDR3 totals 14 residues. CDR3: CASSLVRGIYGYTF. The CDR3 nucleotides read TGTGCCAGCAGCTTAGTTCGGGGAATCTATGGCTACACCTTC.

This clone has a single count. J is TRBJ2-5 and V is TRBV10-2; 8 nucleotides agree with TRBD2. CDR1 WSHSY and CDR2 SAAADI come from the germline V gene. J lost 5 bases, V lost 8 bases, and 4 bases had no gene match. This CDR3 has 12 amino acids. DNA for the CDR3: TGCGCCAGCGGTAGCGGGGCTGAGACCCAGTACTTC. Translated: CASGSGAETQYF.

The chain carries TRBV2 and TRBJ1-6; D gene ambiguous. This CDR3 has 17 residues. Germline CDR1 SNHLY, CDR2 FYNNEI. Trimming cost V 5 bases and J 0 bases, with 14 bases left between them. The CDR3 here is CASSQDLSSSYNSPLHF. The CDR3 DNA reads TGTGCCAGCAGTCAAGACCTCTCCAGCTCCTATAATTCACCCCTCCACTTT.

J is TRBJ2-7 and V is TRBV5-8; 11 nucleotides line up with TRBD2. The CDR3 length is 15 residues. The germline V gene encodes CDR1 SGHTS and CDR2 YDEGEE. Trimming removed 2 bases from V and 0 bases from J; junction bases left unmatched: 1. CDR3 protein: CASSFSGGDSYEQYF. The CDR3 bases are TGTGCCAGCAGCTTTAGCGGGGGGGACTCCTACGAGCAGTACTTC.

V is TRBV7-2 and J is TRBJ2-5; D not resolved. Germline V lookup: CDR1 SGHTA, CDR2 FQGNSA. The CDR3 contains 14 residues. V was shortened by 0 bases and J by 5 bases, with 10 bases between the two germline ends. The CDR3 reads CASSLALGSETQYF. The DNA of the CDR3 is TGTGCCAGCAGCTTAGCGTTGGGCAGTGAGACCCAGTACTTC.

This clone was seen only a few times. This chain connects TRBV6-1 to TRBJ1-3; D gene unclear. The ends were cut back, 4 bases at V and 0 bases at J, with 13 bases in the middle. The CDR3 extends over 16 amino acids. Germline assignment: CDR1 MNHNS and CDR2 SASEGT. The CDR3 loop reads CASSVIHSSSGNTIYF. For the CDR3, the DNA is TGTGCCAGCAGTGTAATACATTCGAGCTCTGGAAACACCATATATTTT.

This chain uses TRBV6-5 with TRBJ2-1, with unresolved D. This CDR3 comprises 15 residues. V lost 0 bases and J lost 1, with 7 bases in between. CDR1 MNHEY and CDR2 SVGAGI come from the germline V gene. The CDR3 is CASSYSRQSYNEQFF. CDR3 bases: TGTGCCAGCAGTTACTCGAGGCAGTCCTACAATGAGCAGTTCTTC.

V is TRBV5-1 and J is TRBJ1-2, with D perhaps matching TRBD1 (6 bases). Germline lookup yields CDR1 SGHRS and CDR2 YFSETQ. This CDR3 is built from 15 residues. The germline V and J ends were trimmed by 5 bases and 4 bases, with 18 bases remaining between them. CDR3 loop: CASRPGTSFFYGYTF. In DNA, the CDR3 is TGCGCCAGCAGACCCGGGACATCTTTTTTCTATGGCTACACCTTC.

The chain recombines TRBV5-1 with TRBJ1-2; maybe TRBD1 (5 bases). The CDR3 spans 15 residues. V lost 0 bases and J lost 8, with 17 bases in between. Germline CDR1 and CDR2: SGHRS and YFSETQ. The CDR3 is CASSLVGGQMGGYTF. The CDR3, as DNA: TGCGCCAGCAGCTTGGTCGGGGGTCAGATGGGAGGCTACACCTTC. Full variable domain (outside the CDR3, taken from reference TRBV5-1 and TRBJ1-2): KAGVTQTPRYLIKTRGQQVTLSCSPISGHRSVSWYQQTPGQGLQFLFEYFSETQRNKGNFPGRFSGRQFSNSRSEMNVSTLELGDSALYLCASSLVGGQMGGYTFGSGTRLTVV.

The rearrangement joins TRBV28 to TRBJ2-4; D may be TRBD2 (5 bases). Germline assignment: CDR1 MDHEN and CDR2 SYDVKM. Trimming stripped 8 bases from V and 3 bases from J, with 8 bases between. This CDR3 spans 12 amino acids. The CDR3 spells CASGRGKNIQYF. The CDR3, as DNA: TGTGCCAGCGGACGGGGCAAAAACATTCAGTACTTC.

This chain uses TRBV19 with TRBJ2-3; the match to TRBD2 covers 12 bases. This CDR3 region has 12 residues. The germline gives CDR1 LNHDA, CDR2 SQIVND (reference sequence). Trimming took 9 bases from V and 14 from J; bases not matched to a gene: 9. The DNA of the CDR3 is TGTGCCAGCGTGGCTAGCGGGGGGGATTCGTATTTT. This translates into CASVASGGDSYF.

The chain is built from TRBV19 and TRBJ1-1; 11 bases are a match to TRBD1. With 8 bases clipped from V and 4 bases from J, the junction kept 9 bases outside the gene matches. The germline V gene has CDR1 LNHDA and CDR2 SQIVND (reference sequence). The CDR3 is made up of 15 amino acids. This CDR3 is CASRAGTGGGTEAFF. CDR3 nucleotides: TGTGCCAGTCGGGCCGGGACAGGGGGGGGCACTGAAGCTTTCTTT.

The V and J genes are TRBV6-1 and TRBJ2-1; the match to TRBD1 covers 8 bases. Germline loops: CDR1 MNHNS, CDR2 SASEGT. The CDR3 has 15 amino acids. The J segment lost 4 bases and the V segment lost 5 bases, leaving 7 bases of the junction unmatched. CDR3 amino acids: CASSRTGWSYNEQFF. Here the CDR3 DNA reads TGTGCCAGCAGTCGGACAGGGTGGAGTTACAATGAGCAGTTCTTC.

V is TRBV5-8 and J is TRBJ1-5; D uncertain. The V gene's germline CDR1 is SGHTS and CDR2 YDEGEE. This CDR3 has 16 residues. Trimming removed 0 bases from V and 0 bases from J, with 10 bases in between. The CDR3: CASSLVGAHSNQPQHF. Written as DNA, the CDR3 is TGTGCCAGCAGCTTGGTAGGAGCCCATAGCAATCAGCCCCAGCATTTT.

The CDR3 DNA reads TGTGCCAGCAGCGATGGCCGTGGGGGGCGCACAGATACGCAGTATTTT. Amino acids: CASSDGRGGRTDTQYF. The chain carries TRBV9 and TRBJ2-3, with D possibly being TRBD1 or TRBD2 (6 bases each). Germline V gene data show CDR1 as SGDLS and CDR2 as YYNGEE. Between the trimmed V and J ends, which lost 3 bases and 1 base, there was a span of 15 bases. The CDR3 loop spans 16 amino acids.

Worth noting for this clone: The junction does not match germline at one end; this may be a read error. The chain links TRBV11-2 to TRBJ2-2; 10 bases match TRBD2. CDR1 and CDR2 from the germline V gene are SGHAT and FQNNGV. The length of the CDR3 is 17 residues. The CDR3: CASSIRPGLAKTGELFF. DNA of the CDR3: TGTGCCAGCAGCATCCGACCGGGACTAGCGAAGACCGGGGAGCTGTTTTTT.

This clone was seen a single time. V is TRBV18 and J is TRBJ1-1; TRBD1 agrees at 10 bases. This CDR3 is built from 16 residues. J was trimmed by 1 base and V by 3 bases; bases with no gene match: 5. Germline CDR1 is KGHSH and CDR2 is LQKENI. CDR3 coding DNA: TGTGCCAGCTCACCTTTGACAGGGGGCTGGAACACTGAAGCTTTCTTT. Translation gives CASSPLTGGWNTEAFF.

This chain links TRBV5-1 with TRBJ2-5; D may correspond to TRBD1 or TRBD2 (5 bases each). The DNA end is a closer match to TRBJ2-7, so the J assignment may be wrong. Per the germline V gene, CDR1 is SGHRS and CDR2 is YFSETQ. The CDR3 extends over 14 amino acids. CDR3 sequence: CASRPGTDPYEQYF. The CDR3 DNA reads TGCGCCAGCAGGCCCGGGACGGACCCCTACGAGCAGTACTTC.

This clone was counted many times. The CDR3 is CASRSGTGSQRQYF. Here the CDR3 DNA reads TGTGCCAGCCGGTCCGGGACAGGCAGTCAACGGCAGTACTTC. The rearrangement joins TRBV6-1 to TRBJ2-7, with 8 positions matching TRBD1. The CDR3 length is 14 residues. Trimming took 8 bases from V and 9 from J; bases not matched to a gene: 15. Germline-derived CDR1 and CDR2 are MNHNS and SASEGT.

V usage is TRBV5-1 and J usage is TRBJ2-7, with 7 positions matching TRBD1. Germline V gene lookup returns CDR1 SGHRS and CDR2 YFSETQ. The V segment lost 4 bases and the J segment 3 bases; nucleotides outside the gene matches: 7. CDR3 length: 14 residues. The CDR3 sequence: CASSGGQEYYEQYF. The CDR3 coding sequence is TGCGCCAGCAGCGGCGGACAGGAGTACTACGAGCAGTACTTC. The full variable domain, rest sourced from reference TRBV5-1 and TRBJ2-7, is KAGVTQTPRYLIKTRGQQVTLSCSPISGHRSVSWYQQTPGQGLQFLFEYFSETQRNKGNFPGRFSGRQFSNSRSEMNVSTLELGDSALYLCASSGGQEYYEQYFGPGTRLTVT.

This chain links TRBV6-6 with TRBJ1-5, with 7 positions matching TRBD1. The junction had 5 bases not matched to a gene; V was cut back by 6 bases and J by 3 bases. Germline lookup yields CDR1 MNHNY and CDR2 SVGAGI (reference sequence). The CDR3 runs to 14 residues. In nucleotides, the CDR3 is TGTGCCAGCAGACCCACAGGGGACAATCAGCCCCAGCATTTT. As protein: CASRPTGDNQPQHF.

This clone was detected only a few times. The rearrangement links TRBV9 to TRBJ2-5, with 13 nucleotides matching TRBD2. V shed 4 bases, J shed 5 bases, and the junction held 8 bases outside the gene matches. There are 16 residues in the CDR3. Germline CDR1 reads SGDLS; CDR2 reads YYNGEE. This CDR3 reads CASSIRTSGGIETQYF. The CDR3 DNA follows: TGTGCCAGCAGCATCCGGACTAGCGGGGGAATCGAGACCCAGTACTTC.